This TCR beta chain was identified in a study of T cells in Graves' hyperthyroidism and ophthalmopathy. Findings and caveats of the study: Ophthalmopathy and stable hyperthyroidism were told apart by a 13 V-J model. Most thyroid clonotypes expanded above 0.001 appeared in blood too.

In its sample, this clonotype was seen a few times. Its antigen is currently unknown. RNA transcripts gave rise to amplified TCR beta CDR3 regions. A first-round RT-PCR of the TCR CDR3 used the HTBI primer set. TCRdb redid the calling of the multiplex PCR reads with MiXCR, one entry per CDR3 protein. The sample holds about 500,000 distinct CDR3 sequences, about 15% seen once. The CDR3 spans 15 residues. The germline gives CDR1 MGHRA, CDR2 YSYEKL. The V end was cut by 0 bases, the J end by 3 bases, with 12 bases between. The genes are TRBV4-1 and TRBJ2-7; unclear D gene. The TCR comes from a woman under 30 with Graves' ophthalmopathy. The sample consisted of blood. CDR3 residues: CASSQDERTGYEQYF. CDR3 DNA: TGCGCCAGCAGCCAAGATGAAAGAACTGGCTACGAGCAGTACTTC.